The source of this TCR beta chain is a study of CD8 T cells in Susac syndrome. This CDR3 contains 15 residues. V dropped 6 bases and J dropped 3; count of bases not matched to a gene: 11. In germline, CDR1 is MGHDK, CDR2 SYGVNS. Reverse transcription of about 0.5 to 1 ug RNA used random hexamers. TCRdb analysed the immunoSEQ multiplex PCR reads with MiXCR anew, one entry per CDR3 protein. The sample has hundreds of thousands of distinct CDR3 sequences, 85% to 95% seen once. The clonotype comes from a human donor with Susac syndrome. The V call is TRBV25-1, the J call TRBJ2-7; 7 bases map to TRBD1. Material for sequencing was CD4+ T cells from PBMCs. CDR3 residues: CASSPVNRGDYEQYF. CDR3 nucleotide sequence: TGTGCCAGCAGCCCCGTGAACAGGGGAGACTACGAGCAGTACTTC.